Below are 19 T cell receptor beta chains sequenced from a single sample in a study of cytomegalovirus exposure and HLA in healthy donors. The PCR contained 60 Vbeta and 13 Jbeta primers. Profiled with immunoSEQ multiplex PCR; TCRdb holds only in-frame clones, not every one. Of around 120,000 clones listed, roughly 80% are singletons. Sequencing was performed on PBMCs. These receptors all come from a woman aged 40-49 years in good health and CMV-seronegative.

In DNA, the CDR3 is TGTGCCAGTAGTATTGGGCGATACTACGAGCAGTACTTC. Translation: CASSIGRYYEQYF. The rearrangement links TRBV19 to TRBJ2-7, with D hard to call. Germline values: CDR1 LNHDA, CDR2 SQIVND (reference sequence). This CDR3 is built from 13 residues. Trimming cost V 3 bases and J 3 bases, with 9 bases left between them. The variable domain in full, completed from reference TRBV19 and TRBJ2-7, reads DGGITQSPKYLFRKEGQNVTLSCEQNLNHDAMYWYRQDPGQGLRLIYYSQIVNDFQKGDIAEGYSVSREKKESFPLTVTSAQKNPTAFYLCASSIGRYYEQYFGPGTRLTVT.

This chain connects TRBV10-3 to TRBJ2-2; 9 nucleotides align to TRBD1. V trimming: 2 bases; J trimming: 5 bases; junction bases outside the gene matches: 3. Germline lookup yields CDR1 ENHRY and CDR2 SYGVKD. The CDR3 covers 15 residues. This chain's CDR3 is CAISEGTGHTGELFF. The CDR3 region has the DNA TGTGCCATCAGTGAGGGGACAGGGCATACCGGGGAGCTGTTTTTT.

This clone was seen a few times. The chain recombines TRBV4-1 with TRBJ2-7, with a weak D call TRBD1 (5 bases). V was trimmed by 0 bases and J by 5 bases, leaving 8 bases between them. This CDR3 has 13 amino acids. Looked up from germline, CDR1 is MGHRA and CDR2 is YSYEKL. CDR3 protein: CASSQDMGHEQYF. CDR3 sequence (DNA): TGCGCCAGCAGCCAAGATATGGGGCACGAGCAGTACTTC.

This clone showed up just once. The chain couples TRBV4-2 to TRBJ2-5, with TRBD2 identical over 12 bases. The length of the CDR3 is 17 residues. With 2 bases clipped from V and 5 bases from J, the junction kept 9 bases outside the gene matches. The germline gives CDR1 LGHNA, CDR2 YNFKEQ. The CDR3 protein is CASSQSKLAGGWETQYF. The CDR3 DNA follows: TGTGCCAGCAGCCAATCGAAACTAGCGGGAGGATGGGAGACCCAGTACTTC.

In this sample, this clone turned up a few times. The chain is built from TRBV7-2 and TRBJ2-1; D perhaps matches TRBD2 (5 bases). From germline, CDR1 is SGHTA and CDR2 FQGNSA. The CDR3 has 15 amino acids. Trimming removed 5 bases from V and 9 bases from J, with 20 bases in between. In DNA form, the CDR3 reads TGTGCCAGCAGCAACCCCCCGCGCGGGCTGGGTGAGCAGTTCTTC. Protein sequence: CASSNPPRGLGEQFF.

The chain recombines TRBV29-1 with TRBJ1-2, with TRBD1 matching over 11 bases. After removal of 6 bases from V and 8 bases from J, the junction contained 14 bases not matched to a gene. This CDR3 region has 15 residues. The germline V gene has CDR1 SQVTM and CDR2 ANQGSEA. The CDR3 DNA is TGCAGCGTCTTTGGACAGGGGGCTCGATCTGGGGGCTACACCTTC. Protein sequence: CSVFGQGARSGGYTF.

This rearrangement joins TRBV6-6 to TRBJ1-2, with D possibly TRBD1 on 5 matching bases. The germline gives CDR1 MNHNY, CDR2 SVGAGI (reference sequence). Trimming took 7 bases from V and 4 from J, leaving 10 bases between them. The CDR3 loop spans 12 amino acids. CDR3 sequence: CASTDDSYGYTF. The CDR3 DNA is TGTGCCAGCACCGACGACAGCTATGGCTACACCTTC.

The V gene is TRBV28, the J gene TRBJ1-3, with 7 nucleotides matching TRBD1. The length of the CDR3 is 15 residues. CDR1 and CDR2 (germline): MDHEN, SYDVKM. V lost 10 bases to trimming and J lost 4 bases; unmatched junction nucleotides: 13. The CDR3 DNA follows: TGTGCCACCATTGGAGGGGGCTCTGGGGGAAACACCATATATTTT. Translation: CATIGGGSGGNTIYF.

The chain combines TRBV27 with TRBJ2-5; 7 bases map to TRBD2. The CDR3 spans 13 residues. Germline CDR1 reads MNHEY; CDR2 reads SMNVEV (reference sequence). V shed 5 bases and J 4 bases; nucleotides not matched to a gene: 4. Here the CDR3 reads CASSRLARETQYF. The CDR3 nucleotides are TGTGCCAGCAGTAGACTAGCCCGAGAGACCCAGTACTTC.

J is TRBJ1-1 and V is TRBV28; D unclear. Germline assignment: CDR1 MDHEN and CDR2 SYDVKM. Trimming removed 3 bases from V and 1 base from J, with 12 bases in between. The CDR3 consists of 15 residues. The CDR3 DNA sequence: TGTGCCAGCAGTTTTACGGGTCGGGGGAACACTGAAGCTTTCTTT. Residues: CASSFTGRGNTEAFF.

V is TRBV6-5 and J is TRBJ1-6; tentatively, D is TRBD1 (6 bases). Trimming cost V 7 bases and J 8 bases, with 15 bases left between them. CDR3 size: 14 residues. Germline-derived CDR1 and CDR2 are MNHEY and SVGAGI. The CDR3 region is CASTRSAGDSPLHF. CDR3 DNA: TGTGCCAGCACCCGGTCGGCAGGGGATTCACCCCTCCACTTT.

The chain has TRBV5-4 and TRBJ2-3; D not certain. V was shortened by 0 bases and J by 2 bases, with 7 bases between the two germline ends. Germline V gives CDR1 SGHNT, CDR2 YYREEE (reference sequence). The CDR3 loop spans 14 amino acids. The CDR3: CASSLGSNTDTQYF. CDR3 bases: TGTGCCAGCAGCTTGGGTAGTAACACAGATACGCAGTATTTT.

V gene TRBV6-5 combines with J gene TRBJ1-2; D unclear. Germline V lookup: CDR1 MNHEY, CDR2 SVGAGI. Trimming removed 0 bases from V and 2 bases from J, with 7 bases in between. CDR3 size: 14 residues. CDR3 protein: CASSYSGRNYGYTF. CDR3 DNA: TGTGCCAGCAGTTACTCGGGGAGGAACTATGGCTACACCTTC.

The chain couples TRBV4-1 to TRBJ2-7; 11 bases agree with TRBD2. Germline CDR1 is MGHRA and CDR2 is YSYEKL. This CDR3 is 16 amino acids long. With V trimmed by 3 bases and J by 0 bases, 4 bases remained unmatched. The CDR3 DNA is TGCGCCAGCAGCCAGGGCACTAGCGGGGGCTCCTACGAGCAGTACTTC. Protein sequence: CASSQGTSGGSYEQYF.

This clone occurred a few times. The chain recombines TRBV4-3 with TRBJ2-4; TRBD2 matches at 11 bases. V lost 0 bases and J lost 6; bases outside the gene matches: 4. This CDR3 spans 16 amino acids. Per germline, CDR1 LGHNA and CDR2 YSLEER. The CDR3 reads CASSQDVGTSGNIQYF. Here the CDR3 DNA reads TGCGCCAGCAGCCAAGATGTTGGGACTAGCGGAAACATTCAGTACTTC.

The V gene is TRBV7-2, the J gene TRBJ2-7; 9 bases line up with TRBD2. The CDR3 runs 15 residues. V was clipped by 3 bases and J by 7 bases; unmatched bases: 10. Germline-derived CDR1 and CDR2 are SGHTA and FQGNSA. The CDR3 DNA reads TGTGCCAGCAGCTTCTTAGCGGGAGTTTTTGGTGAGCAGTACTTC. This gives the protein CASSFLAGVFGEQYF.

This sequence joins TRBV2 and TRBJ2-1; the match to TRBD2 covers 11 bases. J was trimmed by 2 bases and V by 6 bases; bases with no gene match: 3. The CDR3 is 15 amino acids. The germline V gene has CDR1 SNHLY and CDR2 FYNNEI. The CDR3 here is CASSLLAGAYNEQFF. The CDR3 DNA reads TGTGCCAGCAGCCTACTAGCGGGGGCCTACAATGAGCAGTTCTTC.

For the CDR3, the DNA is TGTGCCAGCACCCGGGGGGCGGGTAATGAGCAGTTCTTC. Translation: CASTRGAGNEQFF. This chain connects TRBV27 to TRBJ2-1, with TRBD2 as a possible D gene (7 bases). Trimming took 7 bases from V and 7 from J, leaving 14 bases between them. The CDR3 contains 13 residues. CDR1 MNHEY and CDR2 SMNVEV come from the germline V gene (reference sequence).

The chain couples TRBV4-1 to TRBJ1-6; no clear D. Germline V gene data show CDR1 as MGHRA and CDR2 as YSYEKL. The CDR3 consists of 13 residues. V lost 1 base and J lost 8, with 6 bases in between. CDR3 bases: TGCGCCAGCAGCCAAGGAGAAGATTCACCCCTCCACTTT. Amino acid sequence: CASSQGEDSPLHF.